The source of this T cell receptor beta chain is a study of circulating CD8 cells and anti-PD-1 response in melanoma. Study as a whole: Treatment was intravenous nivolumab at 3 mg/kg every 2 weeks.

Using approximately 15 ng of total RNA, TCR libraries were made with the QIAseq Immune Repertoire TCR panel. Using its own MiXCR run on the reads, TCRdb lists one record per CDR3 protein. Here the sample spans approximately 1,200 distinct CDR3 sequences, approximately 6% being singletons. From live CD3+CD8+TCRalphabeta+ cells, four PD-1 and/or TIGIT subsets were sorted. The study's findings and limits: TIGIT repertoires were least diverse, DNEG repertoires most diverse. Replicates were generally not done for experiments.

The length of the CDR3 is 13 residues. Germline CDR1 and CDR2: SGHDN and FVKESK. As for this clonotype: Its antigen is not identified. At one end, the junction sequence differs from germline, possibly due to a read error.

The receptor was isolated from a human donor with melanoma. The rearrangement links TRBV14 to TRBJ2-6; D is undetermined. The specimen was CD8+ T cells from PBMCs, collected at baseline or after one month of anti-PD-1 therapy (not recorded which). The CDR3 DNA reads TGTGCCTGCAGCCACGGCGGGGCCAACGTCCTGACTTTC. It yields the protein CACSHGGANVLTF.